Below, one T cell receptor beta chain is given with its context. Its target is not known. The study drew its donors from healthy HIV-negative adults without recent acute infections or vaccinations. Nashville, Tennessee was home to all donors, each a Caucasian adult. Per germline, CDR1 SGDLS and CDR2 YYNGEE. Trimming took off 0 bases at V and 4 bases at J, with 8 bases between the two ends. The CDR3 runs to 14 residues. The sample belongs to a study of shared clonotypes between healthy human individuals. Study conclusions and caveats: Sequencing of the sorted subsets was shown by rarefaction to be incomplete despite large depth.

Method: immunoSEQ multiplex PCR; TCRdb's copy keeps in-frame clones and lacks some. Among about 2.3 million clones listed, over 90% were seen once. Sample: naive CD4+ T cells from PBMCs. Sample subset: CD45RA+ positively selected. The sequence was obtained from a man between 18 and 35 years old in good health. Some clones in this sample may be carry-over from other donors' samples. The chain carries TRBV9 and TRBJ1-3; no reliable D call. CDR3 sequence reads: CASSVVAEGNTIYF. DNA of the CDR3: TGTGCCAGCAGCGTAGTGGCAGAAGGAAACACCATATATTTT.